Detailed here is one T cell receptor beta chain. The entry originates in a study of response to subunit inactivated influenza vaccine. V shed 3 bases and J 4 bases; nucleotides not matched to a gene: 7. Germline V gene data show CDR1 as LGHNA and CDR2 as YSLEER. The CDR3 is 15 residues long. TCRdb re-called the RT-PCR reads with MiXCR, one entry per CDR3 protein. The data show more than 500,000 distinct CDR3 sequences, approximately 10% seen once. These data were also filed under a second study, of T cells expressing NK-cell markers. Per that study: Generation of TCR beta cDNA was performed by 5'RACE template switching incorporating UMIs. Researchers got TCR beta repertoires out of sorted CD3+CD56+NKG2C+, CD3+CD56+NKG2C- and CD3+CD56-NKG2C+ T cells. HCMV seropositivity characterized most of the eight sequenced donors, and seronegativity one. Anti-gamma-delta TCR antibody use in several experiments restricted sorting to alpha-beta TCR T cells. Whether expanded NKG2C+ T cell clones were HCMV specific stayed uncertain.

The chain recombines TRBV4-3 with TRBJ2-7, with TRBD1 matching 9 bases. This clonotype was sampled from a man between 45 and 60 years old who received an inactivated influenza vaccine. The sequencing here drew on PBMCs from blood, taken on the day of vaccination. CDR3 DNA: TGCGCCAGCAGCCATTCCGGGACAGGGAATTACGAGCAGTACTTC. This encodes CASSHSGTGNYEQYF.